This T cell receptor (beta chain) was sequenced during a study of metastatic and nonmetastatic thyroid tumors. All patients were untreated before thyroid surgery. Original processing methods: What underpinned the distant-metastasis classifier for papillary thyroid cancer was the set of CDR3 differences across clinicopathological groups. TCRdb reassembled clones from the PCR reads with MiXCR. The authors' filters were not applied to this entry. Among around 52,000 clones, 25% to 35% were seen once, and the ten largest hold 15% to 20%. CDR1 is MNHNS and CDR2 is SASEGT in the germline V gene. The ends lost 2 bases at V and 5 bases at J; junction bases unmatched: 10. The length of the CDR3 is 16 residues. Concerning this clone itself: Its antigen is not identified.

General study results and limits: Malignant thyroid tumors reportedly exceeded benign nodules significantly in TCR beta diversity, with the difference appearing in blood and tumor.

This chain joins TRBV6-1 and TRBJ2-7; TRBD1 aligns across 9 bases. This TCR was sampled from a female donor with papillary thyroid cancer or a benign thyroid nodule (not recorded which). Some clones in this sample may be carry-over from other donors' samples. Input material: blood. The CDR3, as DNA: TGTGCCAGCAGTGAAATAATGGGGACAGGGTTCCACGAGCAGTACTTC. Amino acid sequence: CASSEIMGTGFHEQYF.